Sequencing of this TCR beta chain was carried out in a study of cytomegalovirus exposure and HLA in healthy donors. For the study at large: Out of 170 million or so T cells, an earlier analysis found over 100 million unique TCR beta sequences in total. Of over 350 genotyped donors, 81% grouped in the Caucasian-associated ancestry cluster.

The PCR contained 60 Vbeta and 13 Jbeta primers. Sequenced by immunoSEQ multiplex PCR; TCRdb stores in-frame clones only, minus some. The table records roughly 120,000 clones, 74% of them present only once. Overall study results and limits: A later analysis showed TCR association rates differing by HLA locus, peaking at DRB1 and lowest at HLA-C.

Notes on this clone: Its antigen is unidentified.

This TCR was sampled from a woman aged 45-65 years in good health and CMV-seropositive. Sample: PBMCs.

The CDR3 loop reads CASSVGLALSNEQFF. CDR3 nucleotide sequence: TGTGCCAGCAGCGTTGGACTAGCTCTGAGCAATGAGCAGTTCTTC. The rearrangement joins TRBV7-9 to TRBJ2-1; 8 bases are shared with TRBD2. Germline-derived CDR1 and CDR2 are SEHNR and FQNEAQ (reference sequence). This CDR3 is built from 15 residues. J gave up 6 bases and V 5 bases, and 9 bases lay outside the gene matches.